This T cell receptor (beta chain) was sequenced in a study of cytomegalovirus exposure and HLA in healthy donors. As regards this clone: Antigen specificity is unknown.

Findings and caveats of the study: Rarity held for most TCR sequences, but there were some public TCRs that occurred in many donors. The study labeled 150 to 200 TCR beta chains cytomegalovirus-associated.

Clones were read by immunoSEQ multiplex PCR, and TCRdb kept only the in-frame ones, dropping some. The data contain about 170,000 clones, roughly nine tenths of them singletons. V dropped 2 bases and J dropped 8 bases, with 9 bases sitting between them. The germline V gene has CDR1 GTSNPN and CDR2 SVGIG (reference sequence). The CDR3 is made up of 11 amino acids. Sequenced material: PBMCs. The receptor was derived from a man aged 18 to 29 in good health and CMV-seropositive. The chain is built from TRBV30 and TRBJ1-2, with D hard to call. CDR3: CAWSILGGYTF. For the CDR3, the DNA is TGTGCCTGGAGTATTCTCGGGGGCTACACCTTC.